Presented here are 17 T cell receptor beta chains from one specimen sequenced in a study of control samples from healthy donors and cancer patients. The protocol was immunoSEQ multiplex PCR, while the TCRdb copy is restricted to in-frame clones and leaves out a portion. The table shows about 100,000 clones, with roughly 92% occurring only once. The sample comprised blood. The receptors originated from a human donor in good health. The donor label of this sample is uncertain.

This chain connects TRBV5-1 to TRBJ2-2; D is uncertain. Germline V gene lookup returns CDR1 SGHRS and CDR2 YFSETQ. V gave up 0 bases and J gave up 1 base, with 4 bases separating them. The CDR3 extends over 14 amino acids. CDR3 protein: CASSLVGNTGELFF. Here the CDR3 DNA reads TGCGCCAGCAGCTTGGTAGGGAACACCGGGGAGCTGTTTTTT.

The sample holds a few counts of this clone. This chain connects TRBV7-9 to TRBJ1-4; D is perhaps TRBD1 (5 bases). The CDR3 spans 15 residues. Germline-derived CDR1 and CDR2 are SEHNR and FQNEAQ (reference sequence). V was pared by 5 bases and J by 8 bases, with 18 bases between. DNA of the CDR3: TGTGCCAGCAGCGACGGGACCCATGGGGACGAAAAACTGTTTTTT. Protein sequence: CASSDGTHGDEKLFF.

J is TRBJ2-1 and V is TRBV5-8, with TRBD1 matching 10 bases. Unmatched junction bases numbered 5, after V lost 4 bases and J lost 1 base. The CDR3 has 16 residues. The germline V gene has CDR1 SGHTS and CDR2 YDEGEE. The CDR3 coding sequence is TGTGCCAGCAGCCCCGGGACAGGGGAGTCCTACAATGAGCAGTTCTTC. Protein product: CASSPGTGESYNEQFF.

The chain employs TRBV27 and TRBJ1-2, with D perhaps matching TRBD1 (6 bases). The V and J ends lost 4 bases and 6 bases respectively, with 21 bases between them. The CDR3 runs to 16 residues. From germline, CDR1 is MNHEY and CDR2 SMNVEV (reference sequence). CDR3 amino acids: CASSSLTGKMGHGYTF. The DNA for the CDR3 is TGTGCCAGCAGTTCACTCACAGGGAAAATGGGTCATGGCTACACCTTC.

CDR3 residues: CASSSSGVGELFF. The CDR3 DNA is TGTGCCAGCAGCTCCTCGGGGGTCGGGGAGCTGTTTTTT. The rearrangement joins TRBV11-3 to TRBJ2-2, with a weak D call TRBD2 (6 bases). The CDR3 contains 13 residues. Germline CDR1 and CDR2: SGHNT and YENEEA. V was trimmed by 4 bases and J by 7 bases, leaving 10 bases between them.

This clone was found once. CDR3 residues: CASSPESTGWEHTEAFF. The CDR3 nucleotides are TGTGCCAGCAGCCCGGAATCTACAGGGTGGGAGCACACTGAAGCTTTCTTT. The chain has TRBV4-2 and TRBJ1-1; tentative D call: TRBD1 (6 bases). Germline values: CDR1 LGHNA, CDR2 YNFKEQ. The V end lost 4 bases, the J end lost 3 bases, and 21 bases lay between the germline ends. CDR3 length: 17 amino acids.

The chain recombines TRBV4-1 with TRBJ1-6; the D is unclear. The V gene lost 3 bases and the J gene lost 7 bases, with 7 bases spanning the gap. The CDR3 covers 13 residues. Germline values: CDR1 MGHRA, CDR2 YSYEKL. The CDR3 protein is CASSQGSNSPLHF. Written as DNA, the CDR3 is TGCGCCAGCAGCCAGGGATCAAATTCACCCCTCCACTTT.

V and J are TRBV5-1 and TRBJ1-1; D possibly corresponds to TRBD1 (6 bases). Germline V lookup: CDR1 SGHRS, CDR2 YFSETQ. The CDR3 covers 14 residues. The germline V and J ends were trimmed by 4 bases and 0 bases, with 10 bases remaining between them. DNA of the CDR3: TGCGCCAGCAGCCAAGGGACAATGAACACTGAAGCTTTCTTT. This codes for CASSQGTMNTEAFF.

CDR3 in DNA: TGTGCTAGTGGTTTAAAACCCCCCGGGACAGGGACCGGGGAGCTGTTTTTT. Protein product: CASGLKPPGTGTGELFF. The rearrangement uses TRBV12-5 and TRBJ2-2; 9 bases map to TRBD1. The CDR3 runs 17 residues. V trimming: 3 bases; J trimming: 5 bases; junction bases outside the gene matches: 10. Per germline, CDR1 LGHNT and CDR2 FRNRAP.

This rearrangement joins TRBV5-6 to TRBJ1-1; possible D gene TRBD1, 6 bases. The CDR3 covers 13 residues. With 4 bases removed from V and 4 bases from J, the gap between germline ends came to 11 bases. Germline V gene sequence: CDR1 SGHDT, CDR2 YYEEEE. The CDR3 region has the DNA TGTGCCAGCAGCATGGACAGATTCACTGAAGCTTTCTTT. It specifies CASSMDRFTEAFF.

The J gene is TRBJ1-1, the V gene TRBV18; the D gene is possibly TRBD1 (5 bases). Germline V gives CDR1 KGHSH, CDR2 LQKENI. CDR3 size: 15 residues. Trimming left V 3 bases short and J 0 bases short, with 11 bases between. The CDR3 region is CASSPAQVMNTEAFF. CDR3 coding DNA: TGTGCCAGCTCACCGGCACAGGTTATGAACACTGAAGCTTTCTTT.

The rearrangement links TRBV12-5 to TRBJ1-6; no definite D call. The CDR3 runs to 14 residues. V lost 5 bases and J 9 bases, leaving 14 bases between the germline ends. CDR1 and CDR2 (germline): LGHNT, FRNRAP. The CDR3 bases are TGTGCTAGTGGTCGGGAGTTCAAAAGTTCACCCCTCCACTTT. Translating gives CASGREFKSSPLHF.

This rearrangement joins TRBV6-5 to TRBJ1-2, with D perhaps matching TRBD1 (5 bases). The CDR3 loop spans 14 amino acids. Germline CDR1 and CDR2: MNHEY and SVGAGI. Deletions cut 5 bases from V and 0 bases from J, with 10 bases between. CDR3 protein: CASSRGRTNYGYTF. The CDR3 DNA reads TGTGCCAGCAGTAGGGGACGGACTAACTATGGCTACACCTTC.

The gene calls are TRBV5-1 and TRBJ1-2, with D uncertain. Trimming shortened V by 1 base and J by 6 bases, and 10 bases separated the two germline ends. CDR3 length equals 13 residues. The germline CDR1 and CDR2 sequences are SGHRS and YFSETQ. The CDR3 DNA follows: TGCGCCAGCAGCTTGAACAGACCGGATGGCTACACCTTC. Translation: CASSLNRPDGYTF.

CDR3 residues: CASSSPGRVNTEAFF. The CDR3 DNA follows: TGTGCCAGCAGCTCCCCGGGACGGGTGAACACTGAAGCTTTCTTT. The chain combines TRBV7-2 with TRBJ1-1, with D possibly TRBD1 on 5 matching bases. This CDR3 is 15 amino acids long. CDR1 SGHTA and CDR2 FQGNSA come from the germline V gene. Between the trimmed V and J ends, which lost 4 bases and 0 bases, there was a span of 12 bases.

This clone was observed once. The rearrangement joins TRBV30 to TRBJ2-2, with 11 positions matching TRBD1. V gave up 2 bases and J gave up 7 bases; unmatched junction bases: 3. Per the germline V gene, CDR1 is GTSNPN and CDR2 is SVGIG (reference sequence). There are 14 residues in the CDR3. DNA for the CDR3: TGTGCCTGGAGTCGGGACAGGGGGAACGGGGAGCTGTTTTTT. The encoded protein is CAWSRDRGNGELFF. The full variable domain, rest sourced from reference TRBV30 and TRBJ2-2, is SQTIHQWPATLVQPVGSPLSLECTVEGTSNPNLYWYRQAAGRGLQLLFYSVGIGQISSEVPQNLSASRPQDRQFILSSKKLLLSDSGFYLCAWSRDRGNGELFFGEGSRLTVL.

This chain connects TRBV6-5 to TRBJ2-7, with D possibly matching TRBD1 (6 bases). V lost 8 bases to trimming and J lost 2 bases, with 16 bases between them. The length of the CDR3 is 14 residues. Germline V CDR1 and CDR2: MNHEY, SVGAGI. CDR3 bases: TGTGCCAGCGGACTGGGAGCAGGGGCCTACGAGCAGTACGTC. It is translated as CASGLGAGAYEQYV.